This TCR beta chain was recorded in a study of blood T cell repertoires in COVID-19. Study details: Italy, Spain and the United States were the sources of the convalescent and acute COVID-19 samples.

CDR1 MGHRA and CDR2 YSYEKL come from the germline V gene. The CDR3 covers 16 residues. Trimming took 1 base from V and 0 from J, leaving 10 bases between them. The assay was immunoSEQ multiplex PCR, and TCRdb's table has in-frame clones only and misses some. The table includes around 65,000 clones, approximately 79% detected once. This TCR came from a man older than 75 with active COVID-19. The chain has TRBV4-1 and TRBJ1-5, with D tentatively TRBD1 (5 bases). Sequenced: peripheral blood. DNA for the CDR3: TGCGCCAGCAGCCAAGTTCCGGGGGATAGCAATCAGCCCCAGCATTTT. It yields the protein CASSQVPGDSNQPQHF.